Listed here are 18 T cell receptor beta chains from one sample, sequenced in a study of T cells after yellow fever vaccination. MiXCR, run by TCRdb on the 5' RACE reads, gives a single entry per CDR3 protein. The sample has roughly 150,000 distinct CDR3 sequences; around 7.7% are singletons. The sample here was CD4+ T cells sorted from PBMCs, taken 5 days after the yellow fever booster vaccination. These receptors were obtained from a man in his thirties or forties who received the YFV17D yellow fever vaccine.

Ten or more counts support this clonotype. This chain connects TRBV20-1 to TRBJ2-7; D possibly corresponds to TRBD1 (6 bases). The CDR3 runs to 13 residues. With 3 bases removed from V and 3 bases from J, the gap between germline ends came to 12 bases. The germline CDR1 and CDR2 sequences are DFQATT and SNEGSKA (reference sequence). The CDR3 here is CSASLDRNYEQYF. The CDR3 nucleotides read TGCAGTGCTAGCCTCGACAGGAACTACGAGCAGTACTTC.

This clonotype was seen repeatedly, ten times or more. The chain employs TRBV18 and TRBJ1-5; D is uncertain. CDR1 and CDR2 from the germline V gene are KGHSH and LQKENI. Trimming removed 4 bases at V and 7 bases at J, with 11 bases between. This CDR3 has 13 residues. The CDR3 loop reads CASSLGSEQPQHF. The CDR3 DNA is TGTGCCAGCTCACTGGGTTCCGAGCAGCCCCAGCATTTT. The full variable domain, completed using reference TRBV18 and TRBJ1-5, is NAGVMQNPRHLVRRRGQEARLRCSPMKGHSHVYWYRQLPEEGLKFMVYLQKENIIDESGMPKERFSAEFPKEGPSILRIQQVVRGDSAAYFCASSLGSEQPQHFGDGTRLSIL.

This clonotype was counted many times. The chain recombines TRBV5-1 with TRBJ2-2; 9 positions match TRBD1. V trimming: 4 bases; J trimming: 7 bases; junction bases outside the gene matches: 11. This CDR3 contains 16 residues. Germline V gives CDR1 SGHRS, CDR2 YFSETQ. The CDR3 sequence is CASSVLQGAGDGELFF. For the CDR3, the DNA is TGCGCCAGCAGCGTGCTACAGGGGGCCGGGGACGGGGAGCTGTTTTTT.

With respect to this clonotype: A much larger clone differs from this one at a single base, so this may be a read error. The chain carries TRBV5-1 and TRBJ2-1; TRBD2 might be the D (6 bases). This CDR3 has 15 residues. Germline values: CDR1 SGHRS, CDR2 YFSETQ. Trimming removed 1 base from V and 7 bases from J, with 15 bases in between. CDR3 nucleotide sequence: TGCGCCAGCAGCTTGATCGGGACTGGTGGGAATGAGCAGTTCTTC. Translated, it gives CASSLIGTGGNEQFF.

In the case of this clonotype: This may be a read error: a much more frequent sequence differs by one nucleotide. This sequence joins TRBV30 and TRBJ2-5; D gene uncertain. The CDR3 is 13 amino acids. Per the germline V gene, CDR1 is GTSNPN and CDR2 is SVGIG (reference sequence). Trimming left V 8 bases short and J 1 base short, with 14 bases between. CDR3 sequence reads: CARGVLGQETQYF. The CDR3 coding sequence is TGTGCCCGTGGGGTACTCGGCCAAGAGACCCAGTACTTC.

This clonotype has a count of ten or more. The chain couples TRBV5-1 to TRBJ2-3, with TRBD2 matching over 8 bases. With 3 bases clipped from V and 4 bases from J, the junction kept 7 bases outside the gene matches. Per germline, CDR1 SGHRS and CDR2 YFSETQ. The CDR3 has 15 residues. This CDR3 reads CASSWRAGDSDTQYF. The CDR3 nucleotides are TGCGCCAGCAGCTGGAGAGCGGGAGACTCAGATACGCAGTATTTT.

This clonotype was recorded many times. This chain's CDR3 is CASSPTGHAGNEQFF. CDR3 DNA sequence: TGTGCCAGCAGCCCGACAGGACATGCCGGTAATGAGCAGTTCTTC. This chain uses TRBV11-2 with TRBJ2-1, with D tentatively TRBD1 (6 bases). The CDR3 extends over 15 amino acids. The germline CDR1 and CDR2 sequences are SGHAT and FQNNGV. The germline V and J ends were trimmed by 5 bases and 7 bases, with 18 bases remaining between them.

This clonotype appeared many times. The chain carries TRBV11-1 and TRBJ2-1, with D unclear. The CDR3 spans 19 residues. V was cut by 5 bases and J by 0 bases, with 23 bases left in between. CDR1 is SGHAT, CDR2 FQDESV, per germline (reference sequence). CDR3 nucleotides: TGTGCCAGCAGCCGCCAGGTCAGATTCGTCACCCCCTCCTACAATGAGCAGTTCTTC. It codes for CASSRQVRFVTPSYNEQFF. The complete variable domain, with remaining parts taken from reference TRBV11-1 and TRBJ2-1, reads EAEVAQSPRYKITEKSQAVAFWCDPISGHATLYWYRQILGQGPELLVQFQDESVVDDSQLPKDRFSAERLKGVDSTLKIQPAELGDSAMYLCASSRQVRFVTPSYNEQFFGPGTRLTVL.

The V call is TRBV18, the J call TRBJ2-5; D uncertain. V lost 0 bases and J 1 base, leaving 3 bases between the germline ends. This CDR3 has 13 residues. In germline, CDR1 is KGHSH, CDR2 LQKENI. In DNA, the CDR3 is TGTGCCAGCTCACCACCGACCCAAGAGACCCAGTACTTC. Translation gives CASSPPTQETQYF.

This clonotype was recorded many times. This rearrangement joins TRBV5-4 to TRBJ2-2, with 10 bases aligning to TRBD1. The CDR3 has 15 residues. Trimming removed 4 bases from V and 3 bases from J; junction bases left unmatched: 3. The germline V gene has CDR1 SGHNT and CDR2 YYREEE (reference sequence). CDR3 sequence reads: CASSRGTGDTGELFF. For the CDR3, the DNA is TGTGCCAGCAGCCGCGGGACAGGGGACACCGGGGAGCTGTTTTTT.

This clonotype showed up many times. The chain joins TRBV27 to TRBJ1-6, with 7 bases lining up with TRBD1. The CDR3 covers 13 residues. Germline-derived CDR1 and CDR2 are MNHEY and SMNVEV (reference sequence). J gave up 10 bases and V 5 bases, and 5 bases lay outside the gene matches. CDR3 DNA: TGTGCCAGCAGTACGACAGGGCGGTCACCCCTCCACTTT. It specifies CASSTTGRSPLHF.

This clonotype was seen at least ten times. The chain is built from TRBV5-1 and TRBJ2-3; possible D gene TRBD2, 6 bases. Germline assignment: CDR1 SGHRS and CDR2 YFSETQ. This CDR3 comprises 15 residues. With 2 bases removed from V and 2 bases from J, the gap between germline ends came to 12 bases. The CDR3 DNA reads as TGCGCCAGCAGCTTTAGCGGCCTATCCACAGATACGCAGTATTTT. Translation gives CASSFSGLSTDTQYF. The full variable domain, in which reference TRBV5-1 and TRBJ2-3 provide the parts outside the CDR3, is KAGVTQTPRYLIKTRGQQVTLSCSPISGHRSVSWYQQTPGQGLQFLFEYFSETQRNKGNFPGRFSGRQFSNSRSEMNVSTLELGDSALYLCASSFSGLSTDTQYFGPGTRLTVL.

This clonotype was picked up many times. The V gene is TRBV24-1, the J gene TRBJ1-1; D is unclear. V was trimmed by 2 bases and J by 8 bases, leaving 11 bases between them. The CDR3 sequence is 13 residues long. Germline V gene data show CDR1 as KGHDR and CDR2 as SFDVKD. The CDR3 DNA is TGTGCCACCAGTGATTCCGATAAGCTGGAAGCTTTCTTT. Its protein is CATSDSDKLEAFF.

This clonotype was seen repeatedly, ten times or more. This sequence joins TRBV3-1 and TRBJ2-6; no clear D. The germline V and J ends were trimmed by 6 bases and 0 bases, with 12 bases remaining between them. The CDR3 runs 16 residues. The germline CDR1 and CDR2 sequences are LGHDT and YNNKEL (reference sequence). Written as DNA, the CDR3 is TGTGCCAGCAGTCATATTGGGTACTCTGGGGCCAACGTCCTGACTTTC. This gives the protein CASSHIGYSGANVLTF.

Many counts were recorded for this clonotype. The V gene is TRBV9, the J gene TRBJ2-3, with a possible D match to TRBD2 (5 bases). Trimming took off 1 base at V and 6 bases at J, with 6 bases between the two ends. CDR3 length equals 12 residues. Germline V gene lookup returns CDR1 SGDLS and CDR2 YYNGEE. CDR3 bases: TGTGCCAGCAGCGTAAGAGGGGATACGCAGTATTTT. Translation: CASSVRGDTQYF.

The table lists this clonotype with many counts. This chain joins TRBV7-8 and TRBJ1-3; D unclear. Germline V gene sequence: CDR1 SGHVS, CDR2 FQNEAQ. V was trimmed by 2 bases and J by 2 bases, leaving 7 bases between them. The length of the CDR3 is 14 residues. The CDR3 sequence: CASSLQPAGNTIYF. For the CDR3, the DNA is TGTGCCAGCAGCTTACAACCCGCTGGAAACACCATATATTTT.

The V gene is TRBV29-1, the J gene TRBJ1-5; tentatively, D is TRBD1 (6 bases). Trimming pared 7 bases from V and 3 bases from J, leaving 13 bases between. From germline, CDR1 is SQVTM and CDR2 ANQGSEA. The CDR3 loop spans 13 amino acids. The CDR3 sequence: CSAAGEINQPQHF. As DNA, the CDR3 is TGCAGCGCCGCAGGGGAAATCAATCAGCCCCAGCATTTT. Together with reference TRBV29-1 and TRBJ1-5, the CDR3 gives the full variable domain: SAVISQKPSRDICQRGTSLTIQCQVDSQVTMMFWYRQQPGQSLTLIATANQGSEATYESGFVIDKFPISRPNLTFSTLTVSNMSPEDSSIYLCSAAGEINQPQHFGDGTRLSIL.

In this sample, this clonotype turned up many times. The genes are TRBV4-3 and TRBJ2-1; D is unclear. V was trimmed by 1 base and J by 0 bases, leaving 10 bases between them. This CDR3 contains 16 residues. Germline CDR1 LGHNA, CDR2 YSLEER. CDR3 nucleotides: TGCGCCAGCAGCCAAGCCCATACGAGCTCCTACAATGAGCAGTTCTTC. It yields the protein CASSQAHTSSYNEQFF.